These 4 T cell receptor beta chains were all obtained from the same sample, sequenced in a study of T-cell reconstitution after alpha-beta-depleted transplantation in children. As it was prepared, the TCRbeta library received unique molecular identifiers. MiXCR, applied by TCRdb to the PCR reads, yields one record per CDR3 protein. The sample consists of approximately 230,000 distinct CDR3 sequences, about a quarter of them appearing once. Sequencing used PBMCs, obtained before TCRalphabeta/CD19-depleted stem cell transplant. These receptors came from a girl aged 2 to 9 with Fanconi anemia, due to receive a stem cell transplant.

This clonotype was detected many times. V is TRBV20-1 and J is TRBJ1-1; D is possibly TRBD1 (5 bases). The CDR3 runs to 14 residues. Germline CDR1 is DFQATT and CDR2 is SNEGSKA (reference sequence). V lost 5 bases to trimming and J lost 5 bases, with 18 bases between them. DNA of the CDR3: TGCAGTGCTGGGCAAGGGGTGGCGGGAACTGAAGCTTTCTTT. Amino acids: CSAGQGVAGTEAFF.

The chain uses TRBV5-5 and TRBJ2-3, with 9 positions matching TRBD1. Trimming removed 5 bases from V and 5 bases from J; junction bases left unmatched: 12. Germline CDR1 SGHKS, CDR2 YYEKEE (reference sequence). The CDR3 contains 16 residues. The DNA for the CDR3 is TGTGCCAGCAGTTATCTACCGGGACAGGGAGGAGATACGCAGTATTTT. Its translation is CASSYLPGQGGDTQYF.

This clonotype was seen many times. V gene TRBV29-1 combines with J gene TRBJ1-2, with D tentatively TRBD1 (6 bases). V was pared by 4 bases and J by 8 bases, with 11 bases between. Germline loops: CDR1 SQVTM, CDR2 ANQGSEA. The CDR3 is 11 amino acids. The CDR3 DNA follows: TGCAGCGTTGTGGGGGCTAAAGGCTACACCTTC. Translation: CSVVGAKGYTF.

The table lists this clonotype with many counts. The rearrangement links TRBV18 to TRBJ1-3; D is ambiguous. Germline V CDR1 and CDR2: KGHSH, LQKENI. V lost 2 bases to trimming and J lost 4 bases, with 12 bases between them. This CDR3 contains 15 residues. This chain's CDR3 is CASSPSKGGGNTIYF. The CDR3 DNA reads as TGTGCCAGCTCACCATCGAAGGGCGGGGGAAACACCATATATTTT. Together with reference TRBV18 and TRBJ1-3, the CDR3 gives the full variable domain: NAGVMQNPRHLVRRRGQEARLRCSPMKGHSHVYWYRQLPEEGLKFMVYLQKENIIDESGMPKERFSAEFPKEGPSILRIQQVVRGDSAAYFCASSPSKGGGNTIYFGEGSWLTVV.